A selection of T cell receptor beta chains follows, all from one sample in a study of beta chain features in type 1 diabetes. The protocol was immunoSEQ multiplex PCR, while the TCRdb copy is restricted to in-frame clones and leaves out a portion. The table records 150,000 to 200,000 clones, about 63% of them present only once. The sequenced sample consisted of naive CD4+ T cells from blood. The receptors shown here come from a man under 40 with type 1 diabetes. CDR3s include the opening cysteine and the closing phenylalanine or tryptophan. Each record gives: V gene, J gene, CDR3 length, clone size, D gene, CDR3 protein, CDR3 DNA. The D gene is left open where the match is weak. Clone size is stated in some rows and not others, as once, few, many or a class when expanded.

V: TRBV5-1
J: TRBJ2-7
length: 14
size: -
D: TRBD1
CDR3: CASSFGQGANEQYF
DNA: TGCGCCAGCAGCTTCGGACAGGGGGCGAACGAGCAGTACTTC

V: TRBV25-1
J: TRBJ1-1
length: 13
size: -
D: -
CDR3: CASTIRGITEAFF
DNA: TGTGCCAGCACGATCAGGGGTATCACTGAAGCTTTCTTT

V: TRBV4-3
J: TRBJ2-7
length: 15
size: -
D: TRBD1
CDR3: CASSQGTGLPYEQYF
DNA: TGCGCCAGCAGCCAAGGGACAGGGTTACCCTACGAGCAGTACTTC

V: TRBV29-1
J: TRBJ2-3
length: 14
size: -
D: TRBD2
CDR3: CSVYSSGNTDTQYF
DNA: TGCAGCGTTTATTCTAGCGGAAACACAGATACGCAGTATTTT

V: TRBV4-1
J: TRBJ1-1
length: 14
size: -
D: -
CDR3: CASSPDPTNTEAFF
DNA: TGCGCCAGCAGCCCGGACCCCACGAACACTGAAGCTTTCTTT

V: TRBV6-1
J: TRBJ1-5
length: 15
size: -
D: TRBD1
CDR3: CASSRTGTVDQPQHF
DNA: TGTGCCAGCAGTCGTACCGGGACAGTGGATCAGCCCCAGCATTTT

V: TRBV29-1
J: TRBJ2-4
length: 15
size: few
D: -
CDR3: CSVEDQDGHGDIQYF
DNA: TGCAGCGTTGAAGATCAGGATGGACATGGAGACATTCAGTACTTC

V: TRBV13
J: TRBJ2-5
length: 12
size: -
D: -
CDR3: CASSLQQETQYF
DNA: TGTGCCAGCAGCTTGCAGCAAGAGACCCAGTACTTC

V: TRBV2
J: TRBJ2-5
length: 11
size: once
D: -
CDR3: CASSLGETQYF
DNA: TGTGCCAGCAGCCTTGGGGAGACCCAGTACTTC

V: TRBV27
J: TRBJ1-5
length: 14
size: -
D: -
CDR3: CASSLGLSNQPQHF
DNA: TGTGCCAGCAGTTTAGGCCTGTCCAATCAGCCCCAGCATTTT

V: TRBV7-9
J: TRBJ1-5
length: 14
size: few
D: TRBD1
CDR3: CASSPGQGQLAQHF
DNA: TGTGCCAGCAGCCCTGGACAGGGGCAACTTGCCCAGCATTTT

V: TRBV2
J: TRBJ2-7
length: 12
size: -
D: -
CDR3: CASSERRGEQYF
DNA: TGTGCCAGCAGTGAACGGCGAGGCGAGCAGTACTTC

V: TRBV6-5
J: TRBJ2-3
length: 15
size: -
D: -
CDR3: CASSYSEQITDTQYF
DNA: TGTGCCAGCAGTTACTCAGAACAGATCACAGATACGCAGTATTTT

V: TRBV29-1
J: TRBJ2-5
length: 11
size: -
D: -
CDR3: CSVGYQETQYF
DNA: TGCAGCGTTGGGTACCAAGAGACCCAGTACTTC

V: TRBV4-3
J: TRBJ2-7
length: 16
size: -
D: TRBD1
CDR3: CASSQVEGASSYEQYF
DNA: TGCGCCAGCAGCCAAGTAGAGGGGGCCAGCTCCTACGAGCAGTACTTC

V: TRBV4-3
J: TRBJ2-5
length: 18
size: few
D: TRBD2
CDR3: CASSQDLTSGATQETQYF
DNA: TGCGCCAGCAGCCAAGATCTTACTAGCGGGGCAACCCAAGAGACCCAGTACTTC

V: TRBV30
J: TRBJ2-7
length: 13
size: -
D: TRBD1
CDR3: CAVTGTGAYEQYF
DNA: TGTGCCGTGACCGGGACAGGGGCCTACGAGCAGTACTTC

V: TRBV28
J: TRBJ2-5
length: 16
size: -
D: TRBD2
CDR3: CASSFSAGANQETQYF
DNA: TGTGCCAGCAGTTTTTCGGCGGGAGCTAATCAAGAGACCCAGTACTTC

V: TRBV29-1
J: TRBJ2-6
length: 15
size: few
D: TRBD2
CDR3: CSVGGHGGAANVLTF
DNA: TGCAGCGTTGGCGGCCACGGGGGGGCGGCCAACGTCCTGACTTTC

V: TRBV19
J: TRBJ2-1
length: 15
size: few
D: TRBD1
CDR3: CASSMEDRVYNEQFF
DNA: TGTGCCAGTAGTATGGAGGACAGGGTATACAATGAGCAGTTCTTC

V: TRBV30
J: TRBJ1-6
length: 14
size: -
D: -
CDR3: CAWSPTSGVVALHF
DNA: TGTGCCTGGAGTCCGACAAGTGGTGTCGTAGCCCTCCACTTT

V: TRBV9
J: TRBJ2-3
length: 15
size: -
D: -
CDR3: CASSVAGGSTDTQYF
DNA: TGTGCCAGCAGCGTAGCTGGGGGGAGCACAGATACGCAGTATTTT

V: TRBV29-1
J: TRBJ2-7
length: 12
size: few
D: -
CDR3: CSVGGRAYEQYF
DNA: TGCAGCGTTGGGGGTAGGGCCTACGAGCAGTACTTC

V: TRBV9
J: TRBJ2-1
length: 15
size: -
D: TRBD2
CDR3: CASSITSGTYNEQFF
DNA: TGTGCCAGCAGCATAACTAGCGGGACCTACAATGAGCAGTTCTTC

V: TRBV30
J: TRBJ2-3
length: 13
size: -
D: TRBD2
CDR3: CAWTSGGADTQYF
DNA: TGTGCCTGGACTAGCGGGGGGGCGGATACGCAGTATTTT

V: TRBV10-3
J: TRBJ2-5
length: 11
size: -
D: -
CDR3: CAISGGETQYF
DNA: TGTGCCATCAGTGGTGGCGAGACCCAGTACTTC

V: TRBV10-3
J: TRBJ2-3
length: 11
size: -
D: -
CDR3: CAIRGTDTQYF
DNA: TGTGCCATCAGAGGCACAGATACGCAGTATTTT

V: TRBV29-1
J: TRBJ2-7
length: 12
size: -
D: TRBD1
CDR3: CSAAPQGEVQYF
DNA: TGCAGCGCCGCCCCCCAGGGGGAAGTGCAGTACTTC

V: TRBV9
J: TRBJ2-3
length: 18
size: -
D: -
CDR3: CASRPTDIPMGRTDTQYF
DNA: TGTGCCAGCAGGCCTACGGACATCCCCATGGGGCGCACAGATACGCAGTATTTT

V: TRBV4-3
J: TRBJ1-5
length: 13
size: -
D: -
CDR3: CASSQDRAQPQHF
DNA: TGCGCCAGCAGCCAAGATCGAGCGCAGCCCCAGCATTTT

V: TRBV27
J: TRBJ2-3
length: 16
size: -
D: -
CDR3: CASRSDRTWGADTQYF
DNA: TGTGCCAGCAGGTCGGACAGGACCTGGGGGGCAGATACGCAGTATTTT

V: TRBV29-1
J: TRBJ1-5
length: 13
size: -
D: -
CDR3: CSVEGGGNQPQHF
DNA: TGCAGCGTTGAAGGGGGGGGCAATCAGCCCCAGCATTTT

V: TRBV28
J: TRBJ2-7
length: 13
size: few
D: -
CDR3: CASRGSGTYEQYF
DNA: TGTGCCAGCAGGGGGTCGGGCACCTACGAGCAGTACTTC

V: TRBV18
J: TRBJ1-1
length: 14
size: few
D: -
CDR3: CASSREPQNTEAFF
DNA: TGTGCCAGCTCACGCGAGCCACAGAACACTGAAGCTTTCTTT

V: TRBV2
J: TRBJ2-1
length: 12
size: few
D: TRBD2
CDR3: CASTAGGNEQFF
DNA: TGTGCCAGCACAGCGGGGGGCAATGAGCAGTTCTTC